The rows below give T cell receptor beta chains drawn from one sample of a study of cytomegalovirus exposure and HLA in healthy donors. The repertoire was sequenced with immunoSEQ multiplex PCR; TCRdb's copy has only in-frame clones and lacks some. The sample comprises about 140,000 clones, roughly 80% of which are singletons, and 2.5% to 3.5% rests with the top ten. The sequenced sample was PBMCs. The receptor set was obtained from a woman aged 30 to 39 in good health and CMV-seronegative. CDR3s include the opening cysteine and the closing phenylalanine or tryptophan. D genes are given only for firm matches. Rows give clone size only sometimes, using once, few, many, or a class for an expanded clone.

abundance: NA; d_gene: NA; v_gene: TRBV7-2; j_gene: TRBJ2-7; CDR3aa: CASSRDLSSYEQYF; CDR3nt: TGTGCCAGCAGCCGGGATCTGAGCTCCTACGAGCAGTACTTC
abundance: NA; d_gene: NA; v_gene: TRBV19; j_gene: TRBJ1-5; CDR3aa: CATQKVGGLIDQPQHF; CDR3nt: TGTGCCACCCAGAAAGTAGGCGGACTAATAGATCAGCCCCAGCATTTT
abundance: NA; d_gene: TRBD1; v_gene: TRBV2; j_gene: TRBJ1-2; CDR3aa: CASSGDRESGGYTF; CDR3nt: TGTGCCAGCAGTGGGGACAGGGAGAGCGGGGGCTACACCTTC
abundance: NA; d_gene: TRBD1; v_gene: TRBV28; j_gene: TRBJ1-1; CDR3aa: CASSLVGTGEAFF; CDR3nt: TGTGCCAGCAGTTTAGTTGGGACAGGAGAAGCTTTCTTT
abundance: NA; d_gene: NA; v_gene: TRBV7-2; j_gene: TRBJ2-7; CDR3aa: CASSLVRPPWTLPYEQYF; CDR3nt: TGTGCCAGCAGCTTAGTCCGCCCCCCTTGGACATTACCCTACGAGCAGTACTTC
abundance: few; d_gene: TRBD2; v_gene: TRBV5-1; j_gene: TRBJ2-2; CDR3aa: CASSLVTSGMGELFF; CDR3nt: TGCGCCAGCAGCTTGGTGACTAGCGGGATGGGGGAGCTGTTTTTT
abundance: NA; d_gene: NA; v_gene: TRBV7-8; j_gene: TRBJ1-5; CDR3aa: CASSLVGGRGGNQSQHF; CDR3nt: TGTGCCAGCAGCTTAGTGGGTGGGAGGGGAGGCAATCAGTCCCAGCATTTT
abundance: NA; d_gene: TRBD2; v_gene: TRBV19; j_gene: TRBJ2-2; CDR3aa: CASSVAGSTGELFF; CDR3nt: TGTGCCAGTAGTGTAGCGGGTAGCACCGGGGAGCTGTTTTTT
abundance: NA; d_gene: NA; v_gene: TRBV7-9; j_gene: TRBJ1-2; CDR3aa: CVSSPGHNYGYTF; CDR3nt: TGTGTCAGCAGCCCGGGACACAACTATGGCTACACCTTC
abundance: once; d_gene: NA; v_gene: TRBV5-4; j_gene: TRBJ1-1; CDR3aa: CASSRMGGTEAFF; CDR3nt: TGTGCCAGCAGCCGAATGGGGGGCACTGAAGCTTTCTTT